This T cell receptor (beta chain) is from a study of blood T cell repertoires in COVID-19. About the study: Acute-phase and convalescent COVID-19 samples originated in the United States, Italy and Spain.

Original methodology: Cell counts per sample came from amplifying reference gene primers. Sequenced by immunoSEQ multiplex PCR; TCRdb stores in-frame clones only, minus some. The DNA was the basis for D and trimming; V, J and clone size are from that table. The sample includes 150,000 to 180,000 clones, about 90% of them seen just once. CDR1 is SGHAT and CDR2 is FQNNGV in the germline V gene. CDR3 size: 13 residues. The V end lost 6 bases, the J end lost 7 bases, and 16 bases lay between the germline ends. Material: peripheral blood. V gene TRBV11-2 combines with J gene TRBJ2-7, with a tentative D call TRBD2 (7 bases). This receptor was identified in a man aged 50 or older with acute or convalescent COVID-19. CDR3 DNA: TGTGCCAGCAGAGATACAGGGCGGGAGGAGCAGTACTTC. Residues: CASRDTGREEQYF.